The present T cell receptor (beta chain) was sequenced within a study of cytomegalovirus exposure and HLA in healthy donors (dated by TCRdb to 2015 to 2018). For the study in its entirety: In an earlier analysis of roughly 500 of the donors, under 300 Gb of sequence data and roughly 100 million unique TCR beta sequences from approximately 180 million T cells were reported. An early release covering more than 500 HLA-typed donors comprised roughly 300 gigabases of sequencing data and tens of millions of unique TCR sequences. Among the roughly 390 genotyped donors, around 81% belonged to the genetic ancestry cluster associated with self-reported Caucasian donors. The aim of the study was to test whether cataloging public T cell receptors could identify signatures of past pathogen exposure. The T cell repertoires of 700 or so subjects were profiled by immunosequencing and related to cytomegalovirus serostatus. Besides the first cohort of roughly 640 subjects, a separate validation cohort made up of 90 to 150 different subjects was used. High-throughput TCR immunosequencing, statistical association of individual TCRs with disease status, and machine learning were combined to predict cytomegalovirus infection status. A later analysis re-analyzed previously published TCR beta repertoires from 550 to 700 donors and added high-resolution HLA genotyping to study TCR occurrence patterns. Rather than using new phenotypic data, the later analysis identified candidate immune exposures from TCR beta sequences and from how often those sequences occurred across donors. In an earlier analysis of around 540 of the donors, high-throughput TCR beta sequencing was used to judge whether each TCR beta V gene segment behaved as functional or pseudogenic. Alongside the repertoire data, information on donor age, sex, ethnicity and CMV serostatus was compiled. Genome-wide SNP genotypes for about 65% of the 666 donors were used in a later genetic analysis, which treated that subset as a discovery cohort. Every discovery cohort repertoire had been produced on one sequencing platform. HLA typing covered class I and class II loci at four-digit resolution. The number of typed donors differed by locus: about 620-640 for A, B, C, DRB1 and DQB1; approximately 540 for DQA1; 606 for DPA1; and about 470 for DPB1. Four or five DR-DQ haplotypes were handled as single units for association and clustering, since linkage in the cohort was strong. On average, roughly 240,000 unique TCR beta nucleotide sequences were sequenced per donor among 398 genotyped donors of the cohort, with 15% to 20% of those sequences being non-productive. What the work shows at the level of the full study, not this receptor alone: Most TCR sequences were observed very rarely across donors, whereas some public TCRs were present in many individuals. The study listed 150 to 200 TCR beta chains as associated with cytomegalovirus. HLA typing was unavailable for some donors at each locus, so association tests used only the typed subset. The authors suggested that the approach could potentially be extended to other disease states and immunological phenotypes. According to a later analysis, TCR association rates differed among HLA loci, with DRB1 alleles showing the most associated TCRs and HLA-C alleles showing the fewest. A later genetic analysis associated a missense DCLRE1C variant with V-gene and J-gene trimming of TCR beta chains, and an independent cohort replicated the association. Roughly uniform sequencing depth across donors was assumed in presence/absence analyses, although this assumption may not hold. In vitro tests confirmed that three of the cytomegalovirus-associated TCR beta chains recognize cytomegalovirus antigens. When HLA alleles, especially DR and DQ, strongly co-occurred, TCR associations were difficult to assign to individual alleles. According to a later analysis, parvovirus B19, influenza, CMV and Epstein-Barr virus appeared linked to several top co-occurrence clusters. According to a later analysis, most CMV-associated TCR beta chains appeared to be HLA-restricted, and the HLA associations seemed to be driven largely by CMV exposure. A later analysis associated 17,000 or so TCR beta sequences with specific HLA alleles at a false discovery rate of 0.05. An earlier analysis of several hundred of the donors showed that most TCR beta V segments appeared in productive rearrangements either about 87% or about 30% of the time, which broadly matched IMGT annotations. Linkage disequilibrium might explain the correlated functional status among segregating V segments, but an unknown experimental factor could not be ruled out. A later analysis found that HLA-associated TCR beta chains were more clonally expanded and had lower generation probabilities than equally common non-associated chains. Because counts were too low, about 18 rarely observed V segments, including chromosome 9 orphons, were left out of the earlier analysis of 587 of the donors. CMV serostatus was the only immune exposure information available for the cohort. Some IMGT-functional V segments, including TRBV6-2 and TRBV6-3, could not be told apart with the 87-base-pair reads, so those segments were excluded. A cluster of highly shared sequence variants was judged likely to be a technical artifact of the sequencing pipeline. The classifier was reported to diagnose cytomegalovirus status with high specificity and sensitivity in both the original and validation cohorts. The cohort was sequenced for TCR beta chains only, and without alpha or paired-chain data the features that could be detected were limited. A later genetic analysis reported fewer N-insertions in productive TCRs among donors in an Asian-associated ancestry cluster than the roughly 720-donor mean. A further reported finding was that TCR beta sequences accurately predicted the HLA-A and HLA-B alleles for most subjects in the first cohort.

The cohort consisted of 666 healthy bone marrow donors. All cohort members were sampled while nominally healthy, although unrecorded immune exposures were likely present. The donor tested CMV seropositive and was one of the 289 seropositive cohort members. Every donor gave a peripheral blood sample, and the peripheral blood mononuclear cells from that sample were used for TCR beta sequencing. Genomic DNA extraction from the blood cell samples was performed with the Qiagen DNeasy Blood Extraction Kit. For this clone: The specificity of this receptor is unknown. No per-base quality is available; no much larger clone lies one base away.

From its cysteine to its phenylalanine, the CDR3 spans 15 amino acids. Left in the record is the CDR3 DNA by itself, 45 bases read in frame from the first base. The germline V gene supplies CDR1 SQVTM and CDR2 ANQGSEA. For this chain, trimming is 3 bases at the V end and 8 bases at the J end, and the number of junction bases without a gene match is 11. Receptor amplification or capture employed the immunoSEQ multiplex PCR assay. The multiplex PCR relied on a mix of 60 forward primers for TCR Vbeta segments and 13 reverse primers for TCR Jbeta segments. A multiplex PCR assay on genomic DNA amplified the CDR3 region of rearranged TCR beta genes. Amplified TCR beta libraries were sequenced as 87-base-pair reads on the Illumina HiSeq System. The authors' analysis ran thus. In a later analysis, some 80 million unique TCR beta chains were counted across the approximately 640 repertoires, and roughly 11 million of these chains were shared by at least two donors. A nearest-neighbor algorithm error-corrected the raw reads and collapsed the reads into unique sequences, merging closely related sequences to remove PCR and sequencing errors. To assign V, D and J gene segments, CDR3 sequences were aligned to IMGT reference sequences. For a sequence to be retained, a match of at least six nucleotides was required to both a V gene segment and a J gene segment. A rearrangement was called productive if the CDR3 had no stop codons and remained in frame with V and J, and every other rearrangement was called non-productive. Following IMGT convention, CDR3 was defined as the stretch from the second conserved V-encoded cysteine to the conserved J-encoded phenylalanine. The earlier analysis of 587 of the donors excluded sequences that lacked an unambiguous match to a single V gene segment. An earlier analysis of under 750 of the donors called V segments functional above 56.7% productive rearrangements and segregating when the between-donor standard deviation exceeded 5%. To diagnose cytomegalovirus status from the catalog of TCR beta chain sequences, a statistical classification framework was built. V and J gene assignment, in a later analysis, came from comparing TCR nucleotide sequences with IMGT/GENE-DB human TR gene sequences. Using the TCRdist pipeline, a later analysis assigned CDR3 sequences along with most-parsimonious VDJ recombination scenarios. In a later analysis, each TCR beta chain was defined by its CDR3 amino acid sequence together with its V-gene family, and reads lacking a unique V-gene family were excluded. In a later analysis, approximately 590 highly shared, low-generation-probability nucleotide sequences were removed to address suspected cross-contamination and a sequencing artifact. For each public chain, a later analysis derived a clonal expansion index from normalized ranks of inferred template counts within each repertoire. In a later analysis, generation probabilities were computed with a VDJ recombination model fitted to out-of-frame rearrangements, and the resulting probabilities were checked against IGoR. A later analysis scored TCR-TCR, TCR-HLA and TCR-CMV co-occurrence with hypergeometric tests, applying a repertoire-size bias correction to TCR pairs. In a later analysis, false discovery rates were estimated by permuting HLA or CMV assignments 20 times. In a later analysis, co-occurring TCRs were grouped using DBSCAN, and TCRdist sequence similarity was added for clustering within HLA-allele-positive subsets. Co-occurrence clustering excluded repertoires with fewer than 30,000 or more than 120,000 public chains, plus five with anomalous nucleotide sharing. Drawn from immuneACCESS, this table holds only the in-frame rearrangements with V and J called that TCRdb kept. Clones are partly lost; checked studies trace under half to an unresolved V gene and leave the rest unexplained. That table supplies the V and J calls and clone size; D and trimming were determined from the DNA. The sample includes 80,000 or so clones, with roughly 60% observed a single time. More than 5% of the sample is taken by the ten largest.

The specimen sequenced was PBMCs. The V gene is TRBV29-1 and the J gene is TRBJ2-1, with 9 bases matching TRBD2. This TCR was sampled from a man aged 25 to 40 in good health and CMV-seropositive. The DNA sequence is as follows: TGCAGCGTTGAGGGGACAGCGGGAGGCGGAGATGAGCAGTTCTTC. Translation gives CSVEGTAGGGDEQFF.